This TCR beta chain emerged from a study of CD8+ T cells in alopecia areata. Study outcomes and limitations: Sharing of TCR sequences between patients (possibly for HLA-related reasons) was less clear than in mice. There was only one nonresponder, so it was unclear how baseline CD8+ expansion relates to response. On tofacitinib, scalp clonality and expanded CD8+ clones among top 100 fell significantly.

Reverse transcription of extracted RNA yielded cDNA, which provided the sequencing template. Data came from immunoSEQ multiplex PCR; TCRdb stores just in-frame clones and leaves some out. The profile shows around 200,000 clones, over 60% of them singletons. Treatment here: oral pan-JAK inhibitor, 5-10 mg twice daily. As part of sample collection, lesional scalp punch biopsies and peripheral blood were taken from alopecia areata patients. On this clone itself: Its specificity is unknown.

Germline V gene data show CDR1 as LNHNV and CDR2 as YYDKDF (reference sequence). The CDR3 extends over 13 amino acids. V shed 5 bases and J shed 8 bases, with 15 bases lying between them. This specimen consisted of CD4+ T cells sorted from blood, obtained at week 4, from a patient treated with tofacitinib. This sequence originates from a human donor with alopecia areata. V usage is TRBV15 and J usage is TRBJ1-2; D remains unclear. This CDR3 reads CATSPRTARGYTF. CDR3 sequence (DNA): TGTGCCACCAGCCCACGAACCGCTCGGGGCTACACCTTC.